A single sample gave rise to the 32 T cell receptor beta chains below, sequenced in a study of cytotoxic CD8 clonotypes in ibrutinib-treated CLL. TCRdb keeps only in-frame clones here, not all; method: immunoSEQ multiplex PCR. The table records about 300,000 clones, about 61% of them present only once. Specimen: PBMCs, collected after 36 months of ibrutinib treatment. Receptor source: a human donor with chronic lymphocytic leukemia.

This clone is a singleton in its sample. The rearrangement joins TRBV5-4 to TRBJ2-7; D possibly corresponds to TRBD2 (6 bases). Per germline, CDR1 SGHNT and CDR2 YYREEE (reference sequence). V lost 4 bases and J 2 bases, leaving 19 bases between the germline ends. This CDR3 region has 16 residues. The CDR3 reads CASSRPLGGLTYEQYF. CDR3 DNA: TGTGCCAGCAGCCGCCCGCTCGGGGGACTGACCTACGAGCAGTACTTC.

This chain connects TRBV6-5 to TRBJ1-1; 7 bases are a match to TRBD1. The CDR3 has 14 amino acids. J was trimmed by 5 bases and V by 7 bases; bases with no gene match: 10. Germline lookup yields CDR1 MNHEY and CDR2 SVGAGI. The CDR3 nucleotides are TGTGCCAGCACCTACCGGCAGGGGGGGACTGAAGCTTTCTTT. It codes for CASTYRQGGTEAFF.

As regards this clone: One end of the junction is discordant with germline, which a read error may explain. V usage is TRBV9 and J usage is TRBJ2-1, with no clear D. The germline CDR1 and CDR2 sequences are SGDLS and YYNGEE. The CDR3 is 11 amino acids. In nucleotides, the CDR3 is TGTGCCAGCGGCGTACCTAATGAGCGGTTCTTC. Its translation is CASGVPNERFF. Together with reference TRBV9 and TRBJ2-1, the CDR3 gives the full variable domain: DSGVTQTPKHLITATGQRVTLRCSPRSGDLSVYWYQQSLDQGLQFLIQYYNGEERAKGNILERFSAQQFPDLHSELNLSSLELGDSALYFCASGVPNERFFGPGTRLTVL.

V is TRBV6-5 and J is TRBJ1-6; D uncertain. From germline, CDR1 is MNHEY and CDR2 SVGAGI. The V gene lost 2 bases and the J gene lost 8 bases, with 4 bases spanning the gap. The CDR3 covers 12 residues. CDR3 nucleotides: TGTGCCAGCAGTTACGCGTATTCACCCCTCCACTTT. Protein sequence: CASSYAYSPLHF.

This chain links TRBV10-3 with TRBJ2-2; D may be TRBD1 (5 bases). Germline loops: CDR1 ENHRY, CDR2 SYGVKD. The CDR3 runs to 16 residues. With 3 bases removed from V and 2 bases from J, the gap between germline ends came to 13 bases. The CDR3 bases are TGTGCCATCAGTGATAATCCGGACATTAACACCGGGGAGCTGTTTTTT. It translates to CAISDNPDINTGELFF.

This clone has just a few counts. This chain connects TRBV10-1 to TRBJ1-1, with D unresolved. Trimming left V 5 bases short and J 0 bases short, with 7 bases between. The germline gives CDR1 WNHNN, CDR2 SYGVQD (reference sequence). The CDR3 is 13 residues long. The CDR3 DNA reads TGCGCCAGCAGTCTTGGGCTGAACACTGAAGCTTTCTTT. Amino acids: CASSLGLNTEAFF.

The CDR3 bases are TGTGCCAGCAGTTACTCGGGAAGGTACAATGAGCAGTTCTTC. Residues: CASSYSGRYNEQFF. The chain is built from TRBV6-6 and TRBJ2-1; D is uncertain. Germline V gene lookup returns CDR1 MNHNY and CDR2 SVGAGI (reference sequence). This CDR3 region has 14 residues. The V gene lost 0 bases and the J gene lost 4 bases, with 7 bases spanning the gap.

This chain connects TRBV6-1 to TRBJ1-2; 10 bases fit TRBD1. The ends lost 8 bases at V and 5 bases at J; junction bases unmatched: 11. This CDR3 contains 15 residues. Germline values: CDR1 MNHNS, CDR2 SASEGT. This CDR3 reads CASLGTGEARYGYTF. In DNA form, the CDR3 reads TGTGCCAGCCTAGGGACAGGGGAGGCGAGATATGGCTACACCTTC.

V gene TRBV25-1 combines with J gene TRBJ1-2; the D gene is possibly TRBD1 (6 bases). The germline V gene encodes CDR1 MGHDK and CDR2 SYGVNS. This CDR3 comprises 15 residues. V lost 7 bases to trimming and J lost 4 bases, with 19 bases between them. CDR3 coding DNA: TGTGCCAGCATTTCCAATGGGGGCAAGAGCTATGGCTACACCTTC. This encodes CASISNGGKSYGYTF.

The gene calls are TRBV27 and TRBJ2-7, with D perhaps matching TRBD1 (5 bases). Trimming stripped 2 bases from V and 5 bases from J, with 22 bases between. Germline V gene data show CDR1 as MNHEY and CDR2 as SMNVEV (reference sequence). This CDR3 is 17 amino acids long. This CDR3 is CASSLRTPQVWWDEQYF. CDR3 nucleotide sequence: TGTGCCAGCAGTTTAAGAACCCCACAGGTTTGGTGGGACGAGCAGTACTTC.

The gene calls are TRBV7-6 and TRBJ2-1; 7 nucleotides agree with TRBD2. Germline CDR1 reads SGHVS; CDR2 reads FNYEAQ. The CDR3 is made up of 16 amino acids. J was trimmed by 0 bases and V by 4 bases; bases with no gene match: 6. CDR3 sequence (DNA): TGTGCCAGCAGCTCACCCCTAGCGGTCTCCTACAATGAGCAGTTCTTC. Residues: CASSSPLAVSYNEQFF.

The chain is built from TRBV7-3 and TRBJ2-1; possible D gene TRBD1, 6 bases. The CDR3 loop spans 15 amino acids. Per germline, CDR1 SGHTA and CDR2 FQGTGA. V was trimmed by 3 bases and J by 3 bases, leaving 12 bases between them. CDR3 sequence (DNA): TGTGCCAGCAGCTTGGGTGTAGGGGGCTACAATGAGCAGTTCTTC. Amino acid sequence: CASSLGVGGYNEQFF.

The genes are TRBV29-1 and TRBJ2-6; the match to TRBD1 covers 9 bases. Losses at the gene ends were 6 bases for V and 3 bases for J; bases not matched to a gene: 9. CDR1 and CDR2 (germline): SQVTM, ANQGSEA. This CDR3 comprises 16 residues. CDR3: CSVAGTGSFGANVLTF. In DNA, the CDR3 is TGCAGCGTGGCCGGGACAGGGTCTTTTGGGGCCAACGTCCTGACTTTC.

The gene calls are TRBV29-1 and TRBJ2-1; no clear D gene. This CDR3 has 14 amino acids. CDR1 is SQVTM and CDR2 is ANQGSEA in the germline V gene. Trimming left V 4 bases short and J 4 bases short, with 14 bases between. For the CDR3, the DNA is TGCAGCGTTGCTGGGCGGCCGGTTTACAATGAGCAGTTCTTC. This codes for CSVAGRPVYNEQFF.

The J gene is TRBJ2-7, the V gene TRBV27; tentatively, D is TRBD1 (6 bases). The germline CDR1 and CDR2 sequences are MNHEY and SMNVEV (reference sequence). The CDR3 loop spans 15 amino acids. V lost 3 bases to trimming and J lost 3 bases, with 15 bases between them. Here the CDR3 DNA reads TGTGCCAGCAGTTTTCAGGGGAGACGATTCTACGAGCAGTACTTC. It yields the protein CASSFQGRRFYEQYF.

V usage is TRBV4-1 and J usage is TRBJ1-2; 7 positions match TRBD1. The V segment lost 0 bases and the J segment 2 bases; nucleotides outside the gene matches: 9. The CDR3 has 17 amino acids. Germline CDR1 MGHRA, CDR2 YSYEKL. CDR3 sequence: CASSQDTQTGSNYGYTF. CDR3 in DNA: TGCGCCAGCAGCCAAGATACACAGACAGGGAGCAACTATGGCTACACCTTC.

This clone showed up just once. V usage is TRBV6-5 and J usage is TRBJ1-2, with D possibly matching TRBD1 (5 bases). Per the germline V gene, CDR1 is MNHEY and CDR2 is SVGAGI. The CDR3 is made up of 13 amino acids. V lost 6 bases and J 4 bases, leaving 12 bases between the germline ends. The CDR3 spells CASRRRDVYGYTF. Written as DNA, the CDR3 is TGTGCCAGCAGACGCCGGGACGTCTATGGCTACACCTTC.

The V call is TRBV4-1, the J call TRBJ1-2; possibly TRBD1 for D (6 bases). The germline V gene has CDR1 MGHRA and CDR2 YSYEKL. V lost 1 base to trimming and J lost 5 bases, with 11 bases between them. The CDR3 is made up of 14 amino acids. Here the CDR3 DNA reads TGCGCCAGCAGCCAAGTCAGGACAGCTTATGGCTACACCTTC. Encoded protein: CASSQVRTAYGYTF.

The CDR3 coding sequence is TGTGCCAGCAGTCCGGAATTCAGGGGTCGGTCTGAGACCCAGTACTTC. This encodes CASSPEFRGRSETQYF. V is TRBV28 and J is TRBJ2-5; maybe TRBD1 (6 bases). Per germline, CDR1 MDHEN and CDR2 SYDVKM. CDR3 length: 16 residues. The V gene lost 5 bases and the J gene lost 5 bases, with 21 bases spanning the gap.

The count of this clone is one. The V call is TRBV29-1, the J call TRBJ2-5; D possibly uses TRBD1 or TRBD2 (6 bases each). The germline CDR1 and CDR2 sequences are SQVTM and ANQGSEA. The CDR3 totals 14 residues. V was trimmed by 4 bases and J by 2 bases, leaving 14 bases between them. The CDR3 DNA reads as TGCAGCGTTGTCAAGGGGGGACCTCAAGAGACCCAGTACTTC. Its translation is CSVVKGGPQETQYF.

The chain uses TRBV5-1 and TRBJ1-2; D uncertain. Germline assignment: CDR1 SGHRS and CDR2 YFSETQ. V shed 4 bases and J shed 1 base, with 11 bases lying between them. The CDR3 runs 14 residues. CDR3 amino acids: CASSPGRGNYGYTF. CDR3 coding DNA: TGCGCCAGCAGCCCCGGACGGGGTAACTATGGCTACACCTTC. Drawing the rest from reference TRBV5-1 and TRBJ1-2, the complete variable domain is KAGVTQTPRYLIKTRGQQVTLSCSPISGHRSVSWYQQTPGQGLQFLFEYFSETQRNKGNFPGRFSGRQFSNSRSEMNVSTLELGDSALYLCASSPGRGNYGYTFGSGTRLTVV.

A few counts support this clone. The rearrangement joins TRBV11-2 to TRBJ2-7; 8 bases are a match to TRBD1. CDR1 SGHAT and CDR2 FQNNGV come from the germline V gene. With 4 bases clipped from V and 4 bases from J, the junction kept 6 bases outside the gene matches. CDR3 length: 14 residues. This CDR3 reads CASSWDRSNYEQYF. The CDR3 DNA reads as TGTGCCAGCAGCTGGGACAGGTCCAATTACGAGCAGTACTTC.

The chain employs TRBV2 and TRBJ2-7; D tentatively fits TRBD1 or TRBD2 (5 bases each). This CDR3 is 17 amino acids long. Trimming pared 5 bases from V and 3 bases from J, leaving 23 bases between. From germline, CDR1 is SNHLY and CDR2 FYNNEI. CDR3 in amino acids: CASSRGFSGTAGYEQYF. Written as DNA, the CDR3 is TGTGCCAGCAGTAGAGGCTTTTCGGGGACGGCAGGCTACGAGCAGTACTTC.

The J gene is TRBJ2-7, the V gene TRBV7-9; TRBD2 is a possible D gene (6 bases). Germline V gene data show CDR1 as SEHNR and CDR2 as FQNEAQ (reference sequence). The CDR3 has 15 amino acids. V lost 4 bases to trimming and J lost 2 bases, with 15 bases between them. CDR3 in amino acids: CASSSLRRTTYEQYF. The CDR3 DNA reads TGTGCCAGCAGCTCACTACGGAGGACTACCTACGAGCAGTACTTC. The variable domain in full, completed from reference TRBV7-9 and TRBJ2-7, reads DTGVSQNPRHKITKRGQNVTFRCDPISEHNRLYWYRQTLGQGPEFLTYFQNEAQLEKSRLLSDRFSAERPKGSFSTLEIQRTEQGDSAMYLCASSSLRRTTYEQYFGPGTRLTVT.

The rearrangement uses TRBV6-5 and TRBJ2-2, with D maybe TRBD2 (5 bases). Germline V CDR1 and CDR2: MNHEY, SVGAGI. V lost 3 bases and J 6 bases, leaving 17 bases between the germline ends. The CDR3 totals 16 residues. CDR3 sequence (DNA): TGTGCCAGCAGTTATCACGGACTCACCGCCCCCGGGGAGCTGTTTTTT. Protein: CASSYHGLTAPGELFF.

This chain connects TRBV10-2 to TRBJ2-5, with D possibly TRBD2 on 5 matching bases. Trimming shortened V by 3 bases and J by 3 bases, and 17 bases separated the two germline ends. Germline V gives CDR1 WSHSY, CDR2 SAAADI. CDR3 length equals 16 residues. CDR3 sequence: CASSDISEARKETQYF. In nucleotides, the CDR3 is TGCGCCAGCAGTGACATTTCGGAGGCTCGAAAAGAGACCCAGTACTTC.

The genes are TRBV11-1 and TRBJ2-7; D perhaps matches TRBD2 (5 bases). The germline V gene has CDR1 SGHAT and CDR2 FQDESV (reference sequence). This CDR3 is 15 amino acids long. V lost 3 bases and J lost 2, with 14 bases in between. The CDR3 loop is CASSLNEGGAYEQYF. CDR3 nucleotides: TGTGCCAGCAGCTTGAATGAGGGCGGAGCCTACGAGCAGTACTTC.

The V call is TRBV6-5, the J call TRBJ2-7, with 8 bases matching TRBD1. CDR3 size: 15 residues. Germline trimming cut 2 bases from V and 5 bases from J; bases unmatched to any gene: 8. Looked up from germline, CDR1 is MNHEY and CDR2 is SVGAGI. The CDR3 DNA reads TGTGCCAGCAGTTACGCCCACAGGGGGGTTCACGAGCAGTACTTC. It is translated as CASSYAHRGVHEQYF.

The genes are TRBV2 and TRBJ1-2; D is uncertain. Germline V lookup: CDR1 SNHLY, CDR2 FYNNEI. Trimming removed 8 bases from V and 2 bases from J, with 9 bases in between. This CDR3 is built from 12 residues. The CDR3 coding sequence is TGTGCCAGCGCCTGGAAAAACTATGGCTACACCTTC. Translation: CASAWKNYGYTF.

The chain has TRBV4-1 and TRBJ1-5; the D is unclear. There are 15 residues in the CDR3. V was trimmed by 1 base and J by 7 bases, leaving 14 bases between them. CDR1 and CDR2 from the germline V gene are MGHRA and YSYEKL. CDR3: CASSQGFHPKQPQHF. CDR3 in DNA: TGCGCCAGCAGCCAAGGTTTCCACCCGAAGCAGCCCCAGCATTTT.

V and J are TRBV28 and TRBJ1-4; D is ambiguous. This CDR3 region has 13 residues. Germline V gene sequence: CDR1 MDHEN, CDR2 SYDVKM. V was trimmed by 7 bases and J by 6 bases, leaving 12 bases between them. In DNA form, the CDR3 reads TGTGCCAGCACCGAAAGGGTGGATGAAAAACTGTTTTTT. As protein: CASTERVDEKLFF.

This chain joins TRBV15 and TRBJ2-5, with D unresolved. Germline V gene lookup returns CDR1 LNHNV and CDR2 YYDKDF (reference sequence). The CDR3 extends over 13 amino acids. V was trimmed by 6 bases and J by 1 base, leaving 9 bases between them. The CDR3, as DNA: TGTGCCACCAGTGTAGGCAGCCAAGAGACCCAGTACTTC. It is translated as CATSVGSQETQYF.